Below are 32 T cell receptor beta chains sequenced from a single sample in a study of T cell clones after liver transplantation (dated by TCRdb to about 2019). Library preparation used the immunoSEQ multiplex PCR assay. Sourced from immuneACCESS, this table was stored by TCRdb with only in-frame sequences that have V and J called. A share of the clones is absent; for the studies checked, an unresolved V gene accounts for under half, and the remainder has no known explanation. Present in this sample are 55,000 to 70,000 clones, 92% of which were seen just once. Roughly 0.98% of the sample goes to the ten largest clones. The sequencing here drew on CD4+ T cells from blood, taken less than 27 months after liver transplant. These receptors were taken from a human patient who received a liver transplant. Following a transplant, some T lymphocytes may have been derived from the graft donor.

V and J are TRBV4-2 and TRBJ2-3, with 8 bases that match TRBD1. This CDR3 spans 14 amino acids. Losses at the gene ends were 0 bases for V and 9 bases for J; bases not matched to a gene: 5. Germline V CDR1 and CDR2: LGHNA, YNFKEQ. CDR3 region: CASSQEGQVGTQYF. DNA of the CDR3: TGTGCCAGCAGCCAAGAGGGACAGGTAGGCACGCAGTATTTT.

CDR3 sequence: CASSQPKPGLAGTQYF. The CDR3 nucleotides are TGTGCCAGCAGCCAACCGAAACCGGGACTAGCAGGAACGCAGTATTTT. V and J are TRBV7-3 and TRBJ2-3; 9 nucleotides align to TRBD2. V dropped 5 bases and J dropped 9; count of bases not matched to a gene: 15. The CDR3 covers 16 residues. Per the germline V gene, CDR1 is SGHTA and CDR2 is FQGTGA. Looking up the rest from reference TRBV7-3 and TRBJ2-3 gives the full variable domain: GAGVSQTPSNKVTEKGKYVELRCDPISGHTALYWYRQSLGQGPEFLIYFQGTGAADDSGLPNDRFFAVRPEGSVSTLKIQRTERGDSAVYLCASSQPKPGLAGTQYFGPGTRLTVL.

The chain carries TRBV19 and TRBJ1-5, with D possibly matching TRBD1 (5 bases). From germline, CDR1 is LNHDA and CDR2 SQIVND (reference sequence). V was shortened by 6 bases and J by 4 bases, with 22 bases between the two germline ends. This CDR3 is built from 17 residues. CDR3 sequence: CASSFLPGPSPNQPQHF. CDR3 DNA sequence: TGTGCCAGTAGCTTTTTACCGGGACCCTCCCCGAATCAGCCCCAGCATTTT. Variable domain in full (rest from reference TRBV19 and TRBJ1-5): DGGITQSPKYLFRKEGQNVTLSCEQNLNHDAMYWYRQDPGQGLRLIYYSQIVNDFQKGDIAEGYSVSREKKESFPLTVTSAQKNPTAFYLCASSFLPGPSPNQPQHFGDGTRLSIL.

This rearrangement joins TRBV15 to TRBJ2-1, with D unclear. The ends were cut back, 3 bases at V and 4 bases at J, with 16 bases in the middle. The germline V gene has CDR1 LNHNV and CDR2 YYDKDF (reference sequence). The CDR3 is 16 residues long. CDR3 sequence (DNA): TGTGCCACCAGCAGTGGGCATGTCTCCCCTTACAATGAGCAGTTCTTC. Translation: CATSSGHVSPYNEQFF.

The chain carries TRBV11-2 and TRBJ2-2; 9 bases align to TRBD1. After removal of 5 bases from V and 14 bases from J, the junction contained 6 bases not matched to a gene. Germline CDR1 SGHAT, CDR2 FQNNGV. The CDR3 runs to 12 residues. DNA for the CDR3: TGTGCCAGCAGCCCCGGGACAGGGTACCTGTTTTTT. It encodes CASSPGTGYLFF.

The chain has TRBV7-2 and TRBJ1-4; no firm D call. The V gene's germline CDR1 is SGHTA and CDR2 FQGNSA. The CDR3 extends over 15 amino acids. Trimming took off 2 bases at V and 5 bases at J, with 12 bases between the two ends. CDR3 sequence: CASSLNGRMNEKLFF. CDR3 coding DNA: TGTGCCAGCAGCTTAAACGGCCGAATGAATGAAAAACTGTTTTTT.

This clone was seen just once. The V call is TRBV15, the J call TRBJ2-7; no definite D call. Germline CDR1 and CDR2: LNHNV and YYDKDF (reference sequence). Trimming cost V 1 base and J 2 bases, with 6 bases left between them. There are 13 residues in the CDR3. CDR3 in amino acids: CATSRGRTYEQYF. DNA of the CDR3: TGTGCCACCAGCAGAGGGCGGACCTACGAGCAGTACTTC. Combining the CDR3 with reference TRBV15 and TRBJ2-7 gives the whole variable domain DAMVIQNPRYQVTQFGKPVTLSCSQTLNHNVMYWYQQKSSQAPKLLFHYYDKDFNNEADTPDNFQSRRPNTSFCFLDIRSPGLGDTAMYLCATSRGRTYEQYFGPGTRLTVT.

The chain joins TRBV9 to TRBJ2-1; TRBD2 matches 8 bases. This CDR3 has 16 residues. The germline V gene has CDR1 SGDLS and CDR2 YYNGEE. V dropped 0 bases and J dropped 5; count of bases not matched to a gene: 7. CDR3 sequence (DNA): TGTGCCAGCAGCGTAGTAAGTAGCGGGACCCACAATGAGCAGTTCTTC. This codes for CASSVVSSGTHNEQFF.

This clone came up a few times. The genes are TRBV7-6 and TRBJ1-1; D uncertain. CDR3 length equals 13 residues. Trimming shortened V by 3 bases and J by 3 bases, and 8 bases separated the two germline ends. The germline CDR1 and CDR2 sequences are SGHVS and FNYEAQ. The DNA of the CDR3 is TGTGCCAGCAGCTTTAATCCGGACACTGAAGCTTTCTTT. Its translation is CASSFNPDTEAFF.

V usage is TRBV2 and J usage is TRBJ2-1, with a weak D call TRBD2 (6 bases). CDR3 size: 14 residues. Trimming took 6 bases from V and 3 from J, leaving 12 bases between them. The germline V gene has CDR1 SNHLY and CDR2 FYNNEI. CDR3 amino acids: CASRAAGLYNEQFF. CDR3 coding DNA: TGTGCCAGCAGGGCGGCGGGGCTCTACAATGAGCAGTTCTTC.

The rearrangement uses TRBV6-6 and TRBJ1-1; D is unclear. Trimming shortened V by 6 bases and J by 0 bases, and 8 bases separated the two germline ends. This CDR3 has 13 residues. Per germline, CDR1 MNHNY and CDR2 SVGAGI (reference sequence). CDR3 sequence (DNA): TGTGCCAGCAGGACGGGAATGAACACTGAAGCTTTCTTT. Translating gives CASRTGMNTEAFF.

Only a few counts were recorded for this clone. This chain connects TRBV29-1 to TRBJ2-2; D not certain. V shed 7 bases and J shed 0 bases, with 12 bases lying between them. The CDR3 covers 14 residues. Germline lookup yields CDR1 SQVTM and CDR2 ANQGSEA. As DNA, the CDR3 is TGCAGCGGCAGTGCTGGGGCGAACACCGGGGAGCTGTTTTTT. This sequence encodes CSGSAGANTGELFF.

The V call is TRBV10-3, the J call TRBJ2-1; TRBD2 might be the D (5 bases). Per germline, CDR1 ENHRY and CDR2 SYGVKD. V was pared by 0 bases and J by 9 bases, with 12 bases between. CDR3 length: 14 residues. CDR3: CAISESLAGGEQFF. CDR3 coding DNA: TGTGCCATCAGTGAGTCGCTAGCCGGAGGTGAGCAGTTCTTC.

This chain uses TRBV5-1 with TRBJ2-5; possibly TRBD2 for D (5 bases). V lost 5 bases and J 5 bases, leaving 22 bases between the germline ends. Germline V gives CDR1 SGHRS, CDR2 YFSETQ. This CDR3 has 16 amino acids. The chain's CDR3 is CASSSGNVGGLETQYF. Written as DNA, the CDR3 is TGCGCCAGCAGTTCCGGCAATGTCGGCGGGTTGGAGACCCAGTACTTC.

This chain joins TRBV2 and TRBJ2-1; the match to TRBD1 covers 7 bases. Germline assignment: CDR1 SNHLY and CDR2 FYNNEI. This CDR3 is built from 14 residues. Trimming removed 4 bases from V and 4 bases from J; junction bases left unmatched: 4. The CDR3 is CASSVTGRYNEQFF. In nucleotides, the CDR3 is TGTGCCAGCAGTGTGACAGGGCGTTACAATGAGCAGTTCTTC.

This clone has more than one count but fewer than ten. The chain recombines TRBV7-6 with TRBJ2-2; 8 bases map to TRBD2. The V segment lost 5 bases and the J segment 3 bases; nucleotides outside the gene matches: 5. Germline V gene data show CDR1 as SGHVS and CDR2 as FNYEAQ. CDR3 length: 15 residues. CDR3 coding DNA: TGTGCCAGCAGCCGCGGGGGGCACTACACCGGGGAGCTGTTTTTT. The encoded protein is CASSRGGHYTGELFF.

This clone occurred once. The chain's CDR3 is CASRPTLGNDRHGYTF. The DNA for the CDR3 is TGTGCCAGCAGACCTACACTGGGAAATGACCGACATGGCTACACCTTC. This chain uses TRBV5-4 with TRBJ1-2; D unclear. The CDR3 has 16 amino acids. V gave up 5 bases and J gave up 6 bases, with 23 bases separating them. Germline V gives CDR1 SGHNT, CDR2 YYREEE (reference sequence).

The chain recombines TRBV19 with TRBJ1-2; TRBD1 agrees at 12 bases. Germline V lookup: CDR1 LNHDA, CDR2 SQIVND (reference sequence). V lost 5 bases, J lost 4 bases, and 5 bases stayed unmatched. There are 15 residues in the CDR3. For the CDR3, the DNA is TGTGCCAGTAGTTCACCGGGACAGGGGGCCTATGGCTACACCTTC. This encodes CASSSPGQGAYGYTF. Drawing the rest from reference TRBV19 and TRBJ1-2, the complete variable domain is DGGITQSPKYLFRKEGQNVTLSCEQNLNHDAMYWYRQDPGQGLRLIYYSQIVNDFQKGDIAEGYSVSREKKESFPLTVTSAQKNPTAFYLCASSSPGQGAYGYTFGSGTRLTVV.

CDR3 sequence: CASSLVQGINTEAFF. The CDR3 nucleotides are TGCGCCAGCAGCTTGGTGCAGGGAATCAACACTGAAGCTTTCTTT. The chain is built from TRBV5-1 and TRBJ1-1, with D tentatively TRBD1 (5 bases). V shed 0 bases and J shed 2 bases, with 11 bases lying between them. Looked up from germline, CDR1 is SGHRS and CDR2 is YFSETQ. This CDR3 spans 15 amino acids.

The V call is TRBV5-6, the J call TRBJ2-1; no reliable D call. The CDR3 sequence is 13 residues long. V dropped 3 bases and J dropped 5 bases, with 9 bases sitting between them. Per germline, CDR1 SGHDT and CDR2 YYEEEE. CDR3 DNA sequence: TGTGCCAGCAGCTCAGGTCCGAACAATGAGCAGTTCTTC. It is translated as CASSSGPNNEQFF.

The V and J genes are TRBV28 and TRBJ1-5, with D unclear. The CDR3 is 15 amino acids. The V gene's germline CDR1 is MDHEN and CDR2 SYDVKM. Deletions cut 3 bases from V and 0 bases from J, with 9 bases between. The DNA for the CDR3 is TGTGCCAGCAGTTTTGGAGATTATAGCAATCAGCCCCAGCATTTT. It translates to CASSFGDYSNQPQHF.

The rearrangement uses TRBV5-5 and TRBJ2-7; D is possibly TRBD2 (6 bases). This CDR3 has 16 residues. V was cut by 3 bases and J by 0 bases, with 16 bases left in between. Germline lookup yields CDR1 SGHKS and CDR2 YYEKEE (reference sequence). This chain's CDR3 is CASSSTTRTRSYEQYF. For the CDR3, the DNA is TGTGCCAGCAGCTCGACGACTAGGACTCGCTCCTACGAGCAGTACTTC.

For this clone: It is likely a read error, because the conserved phenylalanine at the end of the CDR3 is missing. The chain carries TRBV7-2 and TRBJ2-7, with D hard to call. The germline V gene has CDR1 SGHTA and CDR2 FQGNSA. The CDR3 contains 14 residues. V gave up 4 bases and J gave up 4 bases, with 14 bases separating them. DNA for the CDR3: TGTGCCAGCAGCTACGGAGAGGTGGTATACGAGCAGTACCTC. Translating it yields CASSYGEVVYEQYL.

This clone was recorded once. This chain joins TRBV7-9 and TRBJ2-7; 11 nucleotides line up with TRBD1. The CDR3 contains 15 residues. J gave up 2 bases and V 1 base, and 1 base lay outside the gene matches. Germline V gene sequence: CDR1 SEHNR, CDR2 FQNEAQ (reference sequence). CDR3 residues: CASSLGDRGAYEQYF. CDR3 bases: TGTGCCAGCAGCTTAGGGGACAGGGGGGCCTACGAGCAGTACTTC. The full variable domain, completed using reference TRBV7-9 and TRBJ2-7, is DTGVSQNPRHKITKRGQNVTFRCDPISEHNRLYWYRQTLGQGPEFLTYFQNEAQLEKSRLLSDRFSAERPKGSFSTLEIQRTEQGDSAMYLCASSLGDRGAYEQYFGPGTRLTVT.

V is TRBV28 and J is TRBJ2-1; a weak D match, TRBD2 (6 bases). CDR1 and CDR2 from the germline V gene are MDHEN and SYDVKM. The CDR3 length is 15 residues. Trimming removed 2 bases at V and 6 bases at J, with 14 bases between. Here the CDR3 reads CASSLITGVPNEQFF. CDR3 sequence (DNA): TGTGCCAGCAGTTTAATAACGGGAGTTCCCAATGAGCAGTTCTTC. Full variable domain (missing parts from reference TRBV28 and TRBJ2-1): DVKVTQSSRYLVKRTGEKVFLECVQDMDHENMFWYRQDPGLGLRLIYFSYDVKMKEKGDIPEGYSVSREKKERFSLILESASTNQTSMYLCASSLITGVPNEQFFGPGTRLTVL.

The chain joins TRBV10-3 to TRBJ2-3, with D unclear. Germline V gene lookup returns CDR1 ENHRY and CDR2 SYGVKD. The CDR3 covers 14 residues. V was cut by 0 bases and J by 2 bases, with 6 bases left in between. CDR3 bases: TGTGCCATCAGTGAGTCGAGAAACACAGATACGCAGTATTTT. Protein sequence: CAISESRNTDTQYF.

This chain connects TRBV19 to TRBJ1-2; a weak D match, TRBD1 (5 bases). Germline lookup yields CDR1 LNHDA and CDR2 SQIVND (reference sequence). This CDR3 is built from 12 residues. V was trimmed by 5 bases and J by 3 bases, leaving 7 bases between them. This CDR3 reads CASSFRDYGYTF. The CDR3 coding sequence is TGTGCCAGTAGTTTCAGGGACTATGGCTACACCTTC.

The genes are TRBV5-4 and TRBJ2-1; 14 bases line up with TRBD2. The CDR3 has 18 residues. Trimming took 5 bases from V and 0 from J; bases not matched to a gene: 7. Germline CDR1 SGHNT, CDR2 YYREEE (reference sequence). The DNA for the CDR3 is TGTGCCAGCAGAGGGACTAGCGGGGGCCCTAACTCCTACAATGAGCAGTTCTTC. This codes for CASRGTSGGPNSYNEQFF.

V is TRBV5-1 and J is TRBJ2-1; D remains ambiguous. The CDR3 is 14 residues long. Germline values: CDR1 SGHRS, CDR2 YFSETQ. Trimming shortened V by 0 bases and J by 5 bases, and 9 bases separated the two germline ends. The CDR3: CASSLGSRDNEQFF. The CDR3 DNA reads as TGCGCCAGCAGCTTGGGGAGCAGAGACAATGAGCAGTTCTTC.

This chain connects TRBV4-1 to TRBJ2-7; D is ambiguous. Germline assignment: CDR1 MGHRA and CDR2 YSYEKL. Trimming took off 3 bases at V and 5 bases at J, with 20 bases between the two ends. There are 16 residues in the CDR3. The CDR3 coding sequence is TGCGCCAGCAGCCAGGCGGCCGGCCCCTCTCCCAACGAGCAGTACTTC. This gives the protein CASSQAAGPSPNEQYF.

A note on this clone: The conserved phenylalanine or tryptophan is not found at the CDR3 terminus, so this likely reflects a read error. The chain links TRBV27 to TRBJ2-7; D possibly corresponds to TRBD1 (6 bases). V gave up 5 bases and J gave up 2 bases, with 22 bases separating them. Per the germline V gene, CDR1 is MNHEY and CDR2 is SMNVEV (reference sequence). The CDR3 is 17 amino acids. CDR3 sequence: CASSRRATDSHTYEQYL. In nucleotides, the CDR3 is TGTGCCAGCAGTCGCAGAGCTACGGACAGTCACACCTACGAGCAGTACCTC.

The chain couples TRBV5-4 to TRBJ1-2; no clear D. The germline V gene encodes CDR1 SGHNT and CDR2 YYREEE (reference sequence). V gave up 4 bases and J gave up 1 base, with 5 bases separating them. The CDR3 length is 12 residues. In DNA, the CDR3 is TGTGCCAGCAGCCAAGATAACTATGGCTACACCTTC. The encoded protein is CASSQDNYGYTF.